The present entry profiles one T cell receptor beta chain with its context. The antigen is unknown. This specimen comes from a study of monozygotic twins with inflammatory bowel disease. General observations from the study: Twins classed as concordant or discordant showed no difference in repertoire similarity, possibly from limited power.

This CDR3 contains 18 residues. CDR1 is SGHAT and CDR2 is FQDESV in the germline V gene (reference sequence). Reanalyzing the 5' RACE reads, TCRdb keeps one entry per CDR3 protein, without DNA. Its clone listing holds fewer than 400,000 distinct CDR3 sequences. Sequencing was done on a sample of blood. This chain connects TRBV11-1 to TRBJ2-3; the TRBD1 assignment by TCRdb is unverifiable without DNA. The receptor was derived from a human donor with ulcerative colitis or Crohn's disease, or a healthy co-twin of an affected twin (not recorded which). The CDR3 protein is CASITRSGTYPRLDTQYF.